The rows below give T cell receptor beta chains drawn from one sample of a study of blood T cell repertoires in COVID-19. Clones were read by immunoSEQ multiplex PCR, and TCRdb kept only the in-frame ones, dropping some. The sample consists of approximately 210,000 clones, approximately 90% of them appearing once. The sequencing sample was made of peripheral blood. The receptors shown here come from a man aged 25-45 years who had recovered from COVID-19. Each CDR3 is given with its conserved first and last residue. D genes are given only for firm matches. A clone size is listed for some rows: how often the clone was seen (once, few, many), or a class if it is expanded.

TRBJ1-2,-,TRBD1,TRBV3-1/TRBV3-2,TGTGCCAGCAGCCAAGAGGGGGGACAGGGAATCTATGGCTACACCTTC,CASSQEGGQGIYGYTF
TRBJ1-5,-,TRBD1,TRBV19,TGTGCCAGTAGTATAGGGGGACAGGGGTTGGAGCCCCAGCATTTT,CASSIGGQGLEPQHF
TRBJ2-3,-,-,TRBV5-1,TGCGCCAGCAGCCTTCGTGATGGCTCGGATACGCAGTATTTT,CASSLRDGSDTQYF
TRBJ2-6,few,TRBD1,TRBV19,TGTGCCAGTAGTAGTGGACAGGGGGTTCCCGTTGTGGCCAACGTCCTGACTTTC,CASSSGQGVPVVANVLTF
TRBJ2-2,-,TRBD1,TRBV4-1,TGCGCCAGCAGCCCCCCCCCGGGACAGGGGTCCGGGGAGCTGTTTTTT,CASSPPPGQGSGELFF
TRBJ1-4,-,-,TRBV21-1,TGTGCCAGCAGCAACCGCGGGCAGGGGGCCTCCATGGAAAAACTGTTTTTT,CASSNRGQGASMEKLFF
TRBJ1-1,-,-,TRBV21-1,TGTGCCAGCAGCAAAGTGGCAGGGGACAGGGGCCGCGCGAACACTGAAGCTTTCTTT,CASSKVAGDRGRANTEAFF
TRBJ2-7,-,TRBD1,TRBV18,TGTGCCAGCTCCCGGACAGGGATGAGCTCCTACGAGCAGTACTTC,CASSRTGMSSYEQYF
TRBJ1-5,-,TRBD1,TRBV19,TGTGCCAGTAGTATAGGAGGACAGGGGCTCGAGCCCCAGCATTTT,CASSIGGQGLEPQHF
TRBJ2-3,-,-,TRBV11-2,TGTGCCAGCGGAGAAGGCAGGGGAAGACGGAGAGGAACAGATACGCAGTATTTT,CASGEGRGRRRGTDTQYF
TRBJ1-1,-,TRBD1,TRBV7-8,TGTGCCAGCAGCCGCGGACAGGGTGGGACTGAAGCTTTCTTT,CASSRGQGGTEAFF
TRBJ1-2,once,TRBD1,TRBV29-1,TGCAGCGTAAGGGACAGGGCTACCTATGGCTACACCTTC,CSVRDRATYGYTF
TRBJ2-7,-,-,TRBV6-6,TGTGCCAGCAGAAGATACCCCGATAGCTCCTACGAGCAGTACTTC,CASRRYPDSSYEQYF
TRBJ2-4,-,TRBD1,TRBV19,TGTGCCAGCCCTCTCAGGGGGCAGGAAAACATTCAGTACTTC,CASPLRGQENIQYF
TRBJ1-2,-,-,TRBV5-6,TGTGCCAGCAGCGGGGACTTAAGTTATGGCTACACCTTC,CASSGDLSYGYTF
TRBJ1-1,-,-,TRBV5-1,TGCGCCAGCAGCCCCCGACAGAGTAACACTGAAGCTTTCTTT,CASSPRQSNTEAFF
TRBJ2-7,-,-,TRBV2,TGTGCCAGCAGTAGCTCACCGGACAGAATCACCTACGAGCAGTACTTC,CASSSSPDRITYEQYF
TRBJ2-5,-,-,TRBV1,TGCACCAGCAGCCGCGGCCGGTCCACACTAGCGGGAGAAGAGACCCAGTACTTC,CTSSRGRSTLAGEETQYF
TRBJ2-3,-,TRBD1,TRBV6-5,TGTGCCAGTCGGGGACAGGCTCCTAGCACAGATACGCAGTATTTT,CASRGQAPSTDTQYF
TRBJ2-5,-,TRBD2,TRBV3-1/TRBV3-2,TGTGCCAGCAGCCAAGATTTCGGGGGGGCGGAGACCCAGTACTTC,CASSQDFGGAETQYF
TRBJ1-2,-,TRBD1,TRBV11-2,TGTGCCAGCAGCTTAGTCAGGACAGGGCTTGGTGGCTACACCTTC,CASSLVRTGLGGYTF
TRBJ2-3,-,TRBD1,TRBV3-1/TRBV3-2,TGTGCCAGCAGCCCGAGAGCATCCGGGACAGGGGTGGCAGATACGCAGTATTTT,CASSPRASGTGVADTQYF
TRBJ1-2,-,-,TRBV4-2,TGTGCCAGCAGCCAAGATCCCAGTATCTATGGCTACACCTTC,CASSQDPSIYGYTF
TRBJ1-2,-,TRBD1,TRBV5-1,TGCGCCAGCAGCTGGGTAGGGGGCGGTGGCTACACCTTC,CASSWVGGGGYTF
TRBJ2-1,-,TRBD2,TRBV10-1,TGCGCCAGCAGTGCGGGGGGGGACTACCTCAATGAGCAGTTCTTC,CASSAGGDYLNEQFF